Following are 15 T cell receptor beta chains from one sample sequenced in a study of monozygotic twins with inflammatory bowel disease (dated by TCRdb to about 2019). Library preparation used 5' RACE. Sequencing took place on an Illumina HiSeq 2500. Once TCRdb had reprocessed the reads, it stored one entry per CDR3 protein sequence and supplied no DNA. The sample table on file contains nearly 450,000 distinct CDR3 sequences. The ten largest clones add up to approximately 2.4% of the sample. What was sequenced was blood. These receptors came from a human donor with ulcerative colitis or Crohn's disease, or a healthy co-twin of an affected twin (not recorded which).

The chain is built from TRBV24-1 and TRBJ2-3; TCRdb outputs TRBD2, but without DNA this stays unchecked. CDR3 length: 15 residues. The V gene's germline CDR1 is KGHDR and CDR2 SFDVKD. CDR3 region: CATRGVARSTDTQYF.

The CDR3 protein is CASSLQEHSGNTIYF. The chain employs TRBV12-3 or TRBV12-4 and TRBJ1-3. CDR3 length equals 15 residues.

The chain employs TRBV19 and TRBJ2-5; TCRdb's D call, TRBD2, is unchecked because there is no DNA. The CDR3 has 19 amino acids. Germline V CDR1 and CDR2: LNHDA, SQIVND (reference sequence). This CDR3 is CASSPVWLAGGSTQETQYF.

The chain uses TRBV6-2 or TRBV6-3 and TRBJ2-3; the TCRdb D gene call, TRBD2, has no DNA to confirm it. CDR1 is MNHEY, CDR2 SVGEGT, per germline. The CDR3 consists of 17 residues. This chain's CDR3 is CASSYSGTPATSDTQYF.

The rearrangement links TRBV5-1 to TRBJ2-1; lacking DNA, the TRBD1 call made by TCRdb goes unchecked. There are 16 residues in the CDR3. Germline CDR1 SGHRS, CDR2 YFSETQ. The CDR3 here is CASSLAGQGTYNEQFF.

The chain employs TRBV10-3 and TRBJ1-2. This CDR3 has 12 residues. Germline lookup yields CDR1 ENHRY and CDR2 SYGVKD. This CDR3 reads CAISDEIKGYTF.

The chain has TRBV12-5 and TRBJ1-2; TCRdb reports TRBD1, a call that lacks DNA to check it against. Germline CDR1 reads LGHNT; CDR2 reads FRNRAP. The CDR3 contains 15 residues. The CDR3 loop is CASGLNPEQAHDDTF.

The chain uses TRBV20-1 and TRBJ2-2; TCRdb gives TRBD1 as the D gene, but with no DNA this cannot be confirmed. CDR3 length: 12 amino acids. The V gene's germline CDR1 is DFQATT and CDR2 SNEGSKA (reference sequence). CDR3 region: CSASQGTGELFF.

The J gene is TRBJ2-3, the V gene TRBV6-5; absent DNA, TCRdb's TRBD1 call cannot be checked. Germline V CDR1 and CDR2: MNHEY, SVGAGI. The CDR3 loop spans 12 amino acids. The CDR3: CASSPDSIGQYF.

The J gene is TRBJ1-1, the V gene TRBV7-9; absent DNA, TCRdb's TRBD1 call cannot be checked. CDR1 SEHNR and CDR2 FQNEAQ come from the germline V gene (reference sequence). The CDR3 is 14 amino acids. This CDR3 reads CASSRTGESTEAFF.

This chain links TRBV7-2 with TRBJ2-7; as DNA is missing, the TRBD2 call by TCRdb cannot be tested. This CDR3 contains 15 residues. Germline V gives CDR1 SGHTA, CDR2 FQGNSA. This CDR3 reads CASSLGGGSFYEQYF.

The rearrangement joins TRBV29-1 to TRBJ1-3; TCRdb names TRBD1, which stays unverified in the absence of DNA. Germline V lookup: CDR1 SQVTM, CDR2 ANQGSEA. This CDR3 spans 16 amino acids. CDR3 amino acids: CSVEGTPNFSGNTIYF.

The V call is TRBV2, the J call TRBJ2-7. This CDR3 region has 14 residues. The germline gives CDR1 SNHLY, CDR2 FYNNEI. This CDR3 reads CASSERTTSYEQYF.

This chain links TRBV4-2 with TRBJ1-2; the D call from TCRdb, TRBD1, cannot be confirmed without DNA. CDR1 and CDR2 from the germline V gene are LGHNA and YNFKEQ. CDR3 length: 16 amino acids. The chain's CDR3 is CASSQDSGGGGYGYTF.

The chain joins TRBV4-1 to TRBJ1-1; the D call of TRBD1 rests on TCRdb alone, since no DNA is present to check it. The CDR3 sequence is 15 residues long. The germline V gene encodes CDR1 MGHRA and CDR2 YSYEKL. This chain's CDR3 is CASSQPLTASGEAFF.